These 22 T cell receptor beta chains were all obtained from the same sample, sequenced in a study of monozygotic twins with inflammatory bowel disease (dated by TCRdb to the late 2010s). Libraries were built with 5' RACE. The instrument given in TCRdb is Illumina HiSeq 2500. TCRdb reprocessed the reads, so every CDR3 protein sequence counts as one entry and DNA is not shown. The sample's records list approximately 200,000 distinct CDR3 sequences. The ten top clones hold under 8.5% of the sample. The sample consisted of blood. These receptors all stem from a human donor with ulcerative colitis or Crohn's disease, or a healthy co-twin of an affected twin (not recorded which).

This chain joins TRBV9 and TRBJ2-1; TCRdb proposes TRBD2, but this gene call is untestable without DNA. The CDR3 loop spans 14 amino acids. Germline lookup yields CDR1 SGDLS and CDR2 YYNGEE. CDR3: CASSVGLSYNEQFF.

V and J are TRBV20-1 and TRBJ2-7. Germline lookup yields CDR1 DFQATT and CDR2 SNEGSKA (reference sequence). The CDR3 runs 11 residues. CDR3 residues: CSARSGAEQYF.

The chain uses TRBV30 and TRBJ1-2. The CDR3 spans 12 residues. Looked up from germline, CDR1 is GTSNPN and CDR2 is SVGIG (reference sequence). CDR3 protein: CAWTIGNYGYTF.

The chain carries TRBV6-6 and TRBJ2-1; TCRdb reports TRBD1, a call that lacks DNA to check it against. Germline V lookup: CDR1 MNHNY, CDR2 SVGAGI (reference sequence). The CDR3 is 13 amino acids. CDR3 sequence: CASSLPQGNEQFF.

This chain connects TRBV7-2 to TRBJ2-1; there is no DNA to check the TCRdb D call of TRBD2. The CDR3 has 15 residues. The germline V gene has CDR1 SGHTA and CDR2 FQGNSA. The CDR3 protein is CASMLGRSGGNEQFF.

The chain couples TRBV7-2 to TRBJ2-1; the D call from TCRdb, TRBD2, cannot be confirmed without DNA. CDR1 is SGHTA, CDR2 FQGNSA, per germline. The CDR3 consists of 17 residues. CDR3 sequence reads: CATSLGMGLAGGGEQFF.

The V and J genes are TRBV28 and TRBJ1-6; TCRdb's assignment of TRBD1 cannot be checked, as there is no DNA. There are 14 residues in the CDR3. Germline V CDR1 and CDR2: MDHEN, SYDVKM. The CDR3 region is CASRLGQVNSPLHF.

The chain is built from TRBV6-2 or TRBV6-3 and TRBJ2-1; no DNA is available, so the TRBD1 call from TCRdb remains unchecked. This CDR3 is 16 amino acids long. Per germline, CDR1 MNHEY and CDR2 SVGEGT. CDR3 loop: CASSTLYRDPVNEQFF.

The CDR3 region is CASRTGEDYTF. The rearrangement joins TRBV5-5 to TRBJ1-2; the TCRdb call, TRBD1, lacks DNA for checking. The CDR3 totals 11 residues. The germline gives CDR1 SGHKS, CDR2 YYEKEE (reference sequence).

The rearrangement joins TRBV20-1 to TRBJ2-1; TCRdb reports TRBD1, a call that lacks DNA to check it against. Germline CDR1 DFQATT, CDR2 SNEGSKA (reference sequence). This CDR3 region has 14 residues. CDR3 in amino acids: CSASRQGSYYEQFF.

The chain is built from TRBV5-8 and TRBJ2-7. This CDR3 spans 12 amino acids. Per the germline V gene, CDR1 is SGHTS and CDR2 is YDEGEE. The CDR3 region is CASSPDFTAQYF. Full variable domain (remainder filled in from reference TRBV5-8 and TRBJ2-7): EAGVTQSPTHLIKTRGQQATLRCSPISGHTSVYWYQQALGLGLQFLLWYDEGEERNRGNFPPRFSGRQFPNYSSELNVNALELEDSALYLCASSPDFTAQYFGPGTRLTVT.

The chain couples TRBV5-1 to TRBJ2-2; TCRdb names TRBD1, which stays unverified in the absence of DNA. From germline, CDR1 is SGHRS and CDR2 YFSETQ. The CDR3 is 12 amino acids. This chain's CDR3 is CASSPWGGELFF.

V and J are TRBV5-1 and TRBJ1-1. The germline gives CDR1 SGHRS, CDR2 YFSETQ. This CDR3 has 16 amino acids. This CDR3 reads CASSLQGGSMNTEAFF. Filled out from reference TRBV5-1 and TRBJ1-1, the complete variable domain reads KAGVTQTPRYLIKTRGQQVTLSCSPISGHRSVSWYQQTPGQGLQFLFEYFSETQRNKGNFPGRFSGRQFSNSRSEMNVSTLELGDSALYLCASSLQGGSMNTEAFFGQGTRLTVV.

The rearrangement joins TRBV29-1 to TRBJ1-2; the TCRdb D gene call, TRBD1, has no DNA to confirm it. The CDR3 loop spans 13 amino acids. Germline CDR1 reads SQVTM; CDR2 reads ANQGSEA. The CDR3 loop reads CSVPGWEGYGYTF.

This chain connects TRBV11-2 to TRBJ1-3; TCRdb reports TRBD1, a call that lacks DNA to check it against. CDR1 is SGHAT and CDR2 is FQNNGV in the germline V gene. The CDR3 has 18 amino acids. The CDR3 here is CASSLGGTGGFSGNTIYF.

The chain carries TRBV2 and TRBJ1-4; checking the TCRdb D call of TRBD1 is not possible without DNA. The germline V gene has CDR1 SNHLY and CDR2 FYNNEI. The CDR3 covers 14 residues. CDR3 amino acids: CASLTDRNYEKLFF.

This sequence joins TRBV20-1 and TRBJ2-7; the TRBD1 assignment by TCRdb is unverifiable without DNA. Germline V gene lookup returns CDR1 DFQATT and CDR2 SNEGSKA (reference sequence). This CDR3 comprises 11 residues. The chain's CDR3 is CSAAPEDEQYF.

J is TRBJ2-7 and V is TRBV4-3; TCRdb proposes TRBD2, but this gene call is untestable without DNA. Germline assignment: CDR1 LGHNA and CDR2 YSLEER. CDR3 length equals 15 residues. The CDR3 loop is CASSQSRALSYEQYF.

The chain combines TRBV12-3 or TRBV12-4 with TRBJ1-2; the D call of TRBD1 rests on TCRdb alone, since no DNA is present to check it. The CDR3 is 14 amino acids. CDR3 sequence reads: CASSRTGANYGYTF.

V and J are TRBV6-5 and TRBJ2-7; as DNA is missing, the TRBD1 call by TCRdb cannot be tested. CDR3 size: 15 residues. Looked up from germline, CDR1 is MNHEY and CDR2 is SVGAGI. The CDR3 spells CASSYSGQDDYEQYF.

This chain connects TRBV27 to TRBJ2-1; the D call from TCRdb, TRBD1, cannot be confirmed without DNA. The CDR3 totals 11 residues. Germline V gives CDR1 MNHEY, CDR2 SMNVEV (reference sequence). The CDR3 loop reads CASSTGGEQFF.

CDR3 sequence reads: CASSLEWADEKLFF. The chain has TRBV5-5 and TRBJ1-4. Germline values: CDR1 SGHKS, CDR2 YYEKEE (reference sequence). This CDR3 has 14 amino acids.